This T cell receptor beta chain was identified in a study of blood T cells in healthy people across ages. With a J-beta primer mix and a sample-barcoded 5' primer, a second PCR ran roughly 7 to 11 cycles. TCRdb analysed the 5' RACE reads with MiXCR anew, one entry per CDR3 protein. The profile shows fewer than 2 million distinct CDR3 sequences, 35% to 50% of them singletons. The CDR3 totals 14 residues. The V end lost 3 bases, the J end lost 6 bases, and 12 bases lay between the germline ends. CDR1 and CDR2 from the germline V gene are ENHRY and SYGVKD. Sequencing was done on a sample of blood. The chain is built from TRBV10-3 and TRBJ2-1, with D possibly matching TRBD2 (6 bases). This receptor was identified in a human donor in good health. Written as DNA, the CDR3 is TGTGCCATCAGTGACTCCCTCGGGGGCAATGAGCAGTTCTTC. Amino acid sequence: CAISDSLGGNEQFF.